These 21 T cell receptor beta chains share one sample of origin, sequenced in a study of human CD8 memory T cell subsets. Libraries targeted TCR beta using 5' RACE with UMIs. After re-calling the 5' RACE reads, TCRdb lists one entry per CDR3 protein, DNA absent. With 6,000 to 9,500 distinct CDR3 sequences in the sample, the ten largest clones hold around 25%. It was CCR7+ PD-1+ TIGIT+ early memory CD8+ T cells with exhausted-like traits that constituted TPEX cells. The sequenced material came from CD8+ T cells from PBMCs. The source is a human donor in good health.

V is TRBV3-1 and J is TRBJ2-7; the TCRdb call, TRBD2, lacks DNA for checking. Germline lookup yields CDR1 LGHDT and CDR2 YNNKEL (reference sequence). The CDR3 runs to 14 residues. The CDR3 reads CASSQWVEGDEQYF.

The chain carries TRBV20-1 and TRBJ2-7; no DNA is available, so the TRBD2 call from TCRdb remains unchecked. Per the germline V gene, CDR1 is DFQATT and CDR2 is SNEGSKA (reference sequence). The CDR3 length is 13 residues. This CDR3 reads CSARDWRGYEQYF.

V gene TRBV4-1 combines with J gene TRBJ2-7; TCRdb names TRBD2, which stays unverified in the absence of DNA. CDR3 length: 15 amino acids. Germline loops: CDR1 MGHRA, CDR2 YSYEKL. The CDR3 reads CASSQEGGVPYEQYF.

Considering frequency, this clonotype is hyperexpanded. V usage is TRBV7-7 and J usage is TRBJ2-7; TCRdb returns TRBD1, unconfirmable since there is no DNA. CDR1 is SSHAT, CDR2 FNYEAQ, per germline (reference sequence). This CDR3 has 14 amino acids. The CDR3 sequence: CASSLSTGVDEQYF.

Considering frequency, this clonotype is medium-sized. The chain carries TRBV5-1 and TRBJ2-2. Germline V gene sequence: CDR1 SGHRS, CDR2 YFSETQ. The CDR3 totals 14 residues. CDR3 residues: CASSKHRNTGELFF.

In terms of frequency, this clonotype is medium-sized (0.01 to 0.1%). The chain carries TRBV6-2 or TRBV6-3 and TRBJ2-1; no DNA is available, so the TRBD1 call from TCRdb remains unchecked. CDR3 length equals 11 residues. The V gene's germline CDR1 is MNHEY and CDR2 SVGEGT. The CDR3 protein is CASSSGGEQFF.

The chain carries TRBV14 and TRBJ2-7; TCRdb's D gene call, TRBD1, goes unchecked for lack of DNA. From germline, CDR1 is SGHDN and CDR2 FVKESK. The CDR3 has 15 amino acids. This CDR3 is CASSPFGAGSYEQYF. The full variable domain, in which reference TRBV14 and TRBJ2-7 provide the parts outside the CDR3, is EAGVTQFPSHSVIEKGQTVTLRCDPISGHDNLYWYRRVMGKEIKFLLHFVKESKQDESGMPNNRFLAERTGGTYSTLKVQPAELEDSGVYFCASSPFGAGSYEQYFGPGTRLTVT.

CDR3 sequence reads: CASSQDAAPGLYNEQFF. The genes are TRBV3-1 and TRBJ2-1; without DNA, the TCRdb call of TRBD1 cannot be checked. This CDR3 spans 17 amino acids. CDR1 and CDR2 (germline): LGHDT, YNNKEL (reference sequence).

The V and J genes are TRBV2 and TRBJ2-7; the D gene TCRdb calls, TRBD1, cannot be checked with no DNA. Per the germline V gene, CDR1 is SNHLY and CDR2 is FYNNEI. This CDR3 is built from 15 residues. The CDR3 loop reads CASRDMGRASYEQYF.

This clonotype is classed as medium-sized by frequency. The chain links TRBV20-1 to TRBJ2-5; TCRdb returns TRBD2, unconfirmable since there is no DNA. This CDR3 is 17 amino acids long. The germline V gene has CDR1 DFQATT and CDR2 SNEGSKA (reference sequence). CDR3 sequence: CSARDDDEWREGETQYF.

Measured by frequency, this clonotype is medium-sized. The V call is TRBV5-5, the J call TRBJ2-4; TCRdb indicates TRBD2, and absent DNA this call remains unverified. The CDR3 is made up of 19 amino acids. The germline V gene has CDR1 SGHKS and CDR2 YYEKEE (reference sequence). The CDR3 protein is CASSLDGRTTSGSFSIQYF.

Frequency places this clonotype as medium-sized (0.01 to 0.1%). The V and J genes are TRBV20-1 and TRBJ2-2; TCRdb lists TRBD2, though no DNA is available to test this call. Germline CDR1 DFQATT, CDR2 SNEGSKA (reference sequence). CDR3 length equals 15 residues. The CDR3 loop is CSAKTSRSTVGELFF.

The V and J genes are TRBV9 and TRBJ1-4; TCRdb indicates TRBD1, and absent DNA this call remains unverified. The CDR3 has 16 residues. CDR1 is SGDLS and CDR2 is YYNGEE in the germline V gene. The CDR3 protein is CASSLPSGHTNEKLFF.

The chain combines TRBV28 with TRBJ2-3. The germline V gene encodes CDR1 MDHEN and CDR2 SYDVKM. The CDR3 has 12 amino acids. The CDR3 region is CASSNLPDTQYF.

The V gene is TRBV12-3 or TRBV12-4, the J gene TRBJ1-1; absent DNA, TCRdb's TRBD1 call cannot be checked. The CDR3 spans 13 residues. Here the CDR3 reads CASIFQGLPEAFF.

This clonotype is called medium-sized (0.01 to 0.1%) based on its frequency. The CDR3 here is CAARMGQLDTEAFF. This chain joins TRBV10-3 and TRBJ1-1; the D call from TCRdb, TRBD1, cannot be confirmed without DNA. The germline V gene has CDR1 ENHRY and CDR2 SYGVKD. This CDR3 comprises 14 residues.

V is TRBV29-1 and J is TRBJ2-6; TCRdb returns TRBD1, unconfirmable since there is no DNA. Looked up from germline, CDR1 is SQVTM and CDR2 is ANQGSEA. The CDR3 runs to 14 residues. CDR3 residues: CSVQDSSGANVLTF.

The CDR3 sequence is CASSVEGRWDEQYF. The chain carries TRBV9 and TRBJ2-7; TCRdb's D call, TRBD2, is unchecked because there is no DNA. The germline V gene has CDR1 SGDLS and CDR2 YYNGEE. This CDR3 is built from 14 residues.

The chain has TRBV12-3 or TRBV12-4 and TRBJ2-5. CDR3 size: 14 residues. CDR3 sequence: CASSQYSPQETQYF.

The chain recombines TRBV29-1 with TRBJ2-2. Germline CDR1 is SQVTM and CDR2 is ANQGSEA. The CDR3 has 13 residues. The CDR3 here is CSVPDGNTGELFF.

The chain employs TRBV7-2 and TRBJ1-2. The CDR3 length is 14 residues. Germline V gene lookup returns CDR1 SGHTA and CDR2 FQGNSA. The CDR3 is CASSTAYREGSYTF.